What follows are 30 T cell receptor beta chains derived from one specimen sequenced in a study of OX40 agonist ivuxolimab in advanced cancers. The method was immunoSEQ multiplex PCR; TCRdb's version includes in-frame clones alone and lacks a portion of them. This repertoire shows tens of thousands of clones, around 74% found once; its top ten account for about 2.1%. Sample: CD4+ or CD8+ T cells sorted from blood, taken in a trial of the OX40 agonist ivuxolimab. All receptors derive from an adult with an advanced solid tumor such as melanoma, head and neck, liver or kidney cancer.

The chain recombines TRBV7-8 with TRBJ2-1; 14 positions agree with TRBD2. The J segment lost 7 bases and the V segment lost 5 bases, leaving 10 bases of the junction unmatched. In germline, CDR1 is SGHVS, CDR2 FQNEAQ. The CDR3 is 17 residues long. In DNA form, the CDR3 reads TGTGCCAGCAGCCCCCGACTAGCGGGAGGGCCGGGGAATGAGCAGTTCTTC. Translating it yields CASSPRLAGGPGNEQFF.

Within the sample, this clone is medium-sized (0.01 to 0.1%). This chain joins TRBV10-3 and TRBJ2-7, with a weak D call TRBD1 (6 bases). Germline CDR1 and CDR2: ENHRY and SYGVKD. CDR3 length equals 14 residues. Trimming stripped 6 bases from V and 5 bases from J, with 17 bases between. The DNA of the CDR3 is TGTGCCATCAGGATCCGACAGGATTCGCACGAGCAGTACTTC. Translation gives CAIRIRQDSHEQYF.

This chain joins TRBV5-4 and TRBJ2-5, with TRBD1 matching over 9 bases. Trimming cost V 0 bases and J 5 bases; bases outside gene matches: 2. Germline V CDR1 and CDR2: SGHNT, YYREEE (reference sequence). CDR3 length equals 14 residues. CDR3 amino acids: CASSLGDRVETQYF. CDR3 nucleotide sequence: TGTGCCAGCAGCTTGGGGGACAGGGTGGAGACCCAGTACTTC.

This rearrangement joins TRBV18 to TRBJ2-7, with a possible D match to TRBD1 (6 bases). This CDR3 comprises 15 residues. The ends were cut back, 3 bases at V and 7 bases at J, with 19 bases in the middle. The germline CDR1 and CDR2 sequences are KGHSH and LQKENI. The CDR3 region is CASSPGTRVDGEQYF. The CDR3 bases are TGTGCCAGCTCACCCGGGACACGGGTTGATGGGGAGCAGTACTTC.

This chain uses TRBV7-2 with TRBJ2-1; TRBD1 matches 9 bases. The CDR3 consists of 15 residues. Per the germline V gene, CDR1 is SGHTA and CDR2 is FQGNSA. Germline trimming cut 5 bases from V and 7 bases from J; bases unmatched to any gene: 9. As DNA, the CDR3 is TGTGCCAGCAGCAAGGGACAGGGAAAAGGGAATGAGCAGTTCTTC. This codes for CASSKGQGKGNEQFF.

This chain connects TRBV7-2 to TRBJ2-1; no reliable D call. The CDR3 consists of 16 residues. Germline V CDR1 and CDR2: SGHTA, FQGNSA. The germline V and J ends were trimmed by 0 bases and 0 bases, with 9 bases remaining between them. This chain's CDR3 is CASSLAFSHSYNEQFF. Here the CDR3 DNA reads TGTGCCAGCAGCTTAGCTTTCAGCCACTCCTACAATGAGCAGTTCTTC.

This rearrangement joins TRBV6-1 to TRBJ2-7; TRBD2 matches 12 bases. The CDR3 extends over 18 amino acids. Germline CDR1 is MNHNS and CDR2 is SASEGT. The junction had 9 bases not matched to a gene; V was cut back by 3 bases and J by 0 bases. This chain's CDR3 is CASSEPPSGGVSSYEQYF. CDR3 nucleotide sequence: TGTGCCAGCAGTGAGCCCCCTAGCGGGGGGGTCAGCTCCTACGAGCAGTACTTC.

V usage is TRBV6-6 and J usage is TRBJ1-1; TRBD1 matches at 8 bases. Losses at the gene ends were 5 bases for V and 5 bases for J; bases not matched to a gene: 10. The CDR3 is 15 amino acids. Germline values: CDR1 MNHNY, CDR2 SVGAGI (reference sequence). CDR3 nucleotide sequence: TGTGCCAGCAGTGCACATGGGACAGGAGGGACTGAAGCTTTCTTT. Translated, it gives CASSAHGTGGTEAFF.

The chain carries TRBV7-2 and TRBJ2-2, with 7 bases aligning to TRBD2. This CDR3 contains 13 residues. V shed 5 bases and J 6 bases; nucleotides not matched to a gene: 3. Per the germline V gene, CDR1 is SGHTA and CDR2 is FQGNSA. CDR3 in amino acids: CASSSGEAGELFF. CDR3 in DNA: TGTGCCAGCAGCAGCGGGGAGGCCGGGGAGCTGTTTTTT.

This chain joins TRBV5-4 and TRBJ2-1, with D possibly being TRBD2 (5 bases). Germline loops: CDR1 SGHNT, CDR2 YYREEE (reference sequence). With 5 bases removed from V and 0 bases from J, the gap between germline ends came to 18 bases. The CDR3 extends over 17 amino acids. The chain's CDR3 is CASRVDPPGSSYNEQFF. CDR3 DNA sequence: TGTGCCAGCAGGGTTGACCCTCCGGGAAGCTCCTACAATGAGCAGTTCTTC.

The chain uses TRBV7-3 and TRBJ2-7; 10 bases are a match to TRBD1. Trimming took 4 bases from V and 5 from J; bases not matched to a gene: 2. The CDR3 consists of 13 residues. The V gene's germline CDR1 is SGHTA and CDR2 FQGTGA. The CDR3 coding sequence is TGTGCCAGCAGCTCCGGACAGGGGGACGAGCAGTACTTC. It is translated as CASSSGQGDEQYF. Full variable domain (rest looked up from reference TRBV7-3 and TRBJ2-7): GAGVSQTPSNKVTEKGKYVELRCDPISGHTALYWYRQSLGQGPEFLIYFQGTGAADDSGLPNDRFFAVRPEGSVSTLKIQRTERGDSAVYLCASSSGQGDEQYFGPGTRLTVT.

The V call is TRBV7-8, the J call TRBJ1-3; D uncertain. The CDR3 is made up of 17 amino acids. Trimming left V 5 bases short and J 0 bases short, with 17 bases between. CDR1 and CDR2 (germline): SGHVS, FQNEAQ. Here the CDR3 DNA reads TGTGCCAGCAGCACTGATAGAGGGCCGAGCTCTGGAAACACCATATATTTT. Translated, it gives CASSTDRGPSSGNTIYF.

Written as DNA, the CDR3 is TGTGCCAGCAGCGTCACCGGGTCCATCTACGAGCAGTACTTC. It specifies CASSVTGSIYEQYF. The chain recombines TRBV7-2 with TRBJ2-7, with D unresolved. The CDR3 runs to 14 residues. Trimming removed 5 bases at V and 3 bases at J, with 14 bases between. Germline V gene lookup returns CDR1 SGHTA and CDR2 FQGNSA.

CDR3 sequence (DNA): TGTGCCAGCAGCTTAGTAGCGGCTAGCTATGAGTATGAGCAGTTCTTC. It translates to CASSLVAASYEYEQFF. The chain employs TRBV11-2 and TRBJ2-1; a possible D gene is TRBD2 (6 bases). The CDR3 covers 16 residues. Germline CDR1 is SGHAT and CDR2 is FQNNGV. V dropped 1 base and J dropped 8 bases, with 18 bases sitting between them.

CDR3 residues: CASSLELAGAGNTGELFF. In DNA form, the CDR3 reads TGTGCCAGCAGCTTAGAACTAGCGGGGGCTGGGAACACCGGGGAGCTGTTTTTT. The rearrangement uses TRBV7-2 and TRBJ2-2, with 11 bases fitting TRBD2. Germline CDR1 reads SGHTA; CDR2 reads FQGNSA. The CDR3 spans 18 residues. V dropped 1 base and J dropped 1; count of bases not matched to a gene: 5.

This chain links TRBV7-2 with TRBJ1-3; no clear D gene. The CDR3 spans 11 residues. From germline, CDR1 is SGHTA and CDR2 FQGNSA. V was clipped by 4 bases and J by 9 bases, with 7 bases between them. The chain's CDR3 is CASSSQSTIYF. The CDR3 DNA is TGTGCCAGCAGCTCACAGAGCACCATATATTTT.

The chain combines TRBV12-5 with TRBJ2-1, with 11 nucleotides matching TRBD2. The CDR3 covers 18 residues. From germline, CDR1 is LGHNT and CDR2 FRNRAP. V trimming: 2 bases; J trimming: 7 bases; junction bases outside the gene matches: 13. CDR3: CASGLLAPSGRFGNEQFF. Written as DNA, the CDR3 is TGTGCTAGTGGTTTGTTGGCCCCTAGCGGGAGGTTCGGTAATGAGCAGTTCTTC.

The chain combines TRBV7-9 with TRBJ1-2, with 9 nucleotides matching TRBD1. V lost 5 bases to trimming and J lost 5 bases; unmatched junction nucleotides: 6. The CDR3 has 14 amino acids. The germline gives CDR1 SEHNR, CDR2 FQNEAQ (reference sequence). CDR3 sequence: CASSDGQGKYGYTF. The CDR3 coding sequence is TGTGCCAGCAGCGATGGACAGGGGAAGTATGGCTACACCTTC.

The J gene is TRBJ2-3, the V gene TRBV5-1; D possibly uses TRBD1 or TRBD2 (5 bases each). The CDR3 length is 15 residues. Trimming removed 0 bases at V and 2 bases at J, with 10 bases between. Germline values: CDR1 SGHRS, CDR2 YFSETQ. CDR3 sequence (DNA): TGCGCCAGCAGCTTGGGGGACCGAGTCACAGATACGCAGTATTTT. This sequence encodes CASSLGDRVTDTQYF.

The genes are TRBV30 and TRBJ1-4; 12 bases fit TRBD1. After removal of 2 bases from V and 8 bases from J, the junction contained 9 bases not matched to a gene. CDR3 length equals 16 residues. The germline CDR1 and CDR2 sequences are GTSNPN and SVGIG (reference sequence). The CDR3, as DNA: TGTGCCTGGAGTACCGGGACAGGGGGCCTTGGAGAAAAACTGTTTTTT. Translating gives CAWSTGTGGLGEKLFF.

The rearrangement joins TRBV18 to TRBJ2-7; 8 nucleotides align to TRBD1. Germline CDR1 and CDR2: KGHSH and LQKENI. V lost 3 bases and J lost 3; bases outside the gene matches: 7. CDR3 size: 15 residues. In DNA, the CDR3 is TGTGCCAGCTCACCTTCAGGACAGGGAAGCTACGAGCAGTACTTC. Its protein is CASSPSGQGSYEQYF.

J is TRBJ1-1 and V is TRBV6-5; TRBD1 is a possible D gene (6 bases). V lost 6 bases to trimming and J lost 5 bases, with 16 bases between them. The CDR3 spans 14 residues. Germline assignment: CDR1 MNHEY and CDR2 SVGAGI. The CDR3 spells CASSPQQGLTEAFF. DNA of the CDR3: TGTGCCAGCAGCCCTCAACAGGGATTGACTGAAGCTTTCTTT.

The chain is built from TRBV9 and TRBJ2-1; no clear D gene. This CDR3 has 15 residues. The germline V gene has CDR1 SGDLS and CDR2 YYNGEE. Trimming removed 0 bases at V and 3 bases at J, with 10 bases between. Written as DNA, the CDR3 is TGTGCCAGCAGCGTAGAAGGGTCGGTCTACAATGAGCAGTTCTTC. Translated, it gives CASSVEGSVYNEQFF.

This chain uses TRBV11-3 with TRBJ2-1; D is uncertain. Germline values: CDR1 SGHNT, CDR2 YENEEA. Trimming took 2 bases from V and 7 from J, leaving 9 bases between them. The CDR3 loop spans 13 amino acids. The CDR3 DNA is TGTGCCAGCAGCTTATCTCCGTCTAATGAGCAGTTCTTC. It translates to CASSLSPSNEQFF. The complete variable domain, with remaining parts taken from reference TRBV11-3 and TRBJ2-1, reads EAGVVQSPRYKIIEKKQPVAFWCNPISGHNTLYWYLQNLGQGPELLIRYENEEAVDDSQLPKDRFSAERLKGVDSTLKIQPAELGDSAVYLCASSLSPSNEQFFGPGTRLTVL.

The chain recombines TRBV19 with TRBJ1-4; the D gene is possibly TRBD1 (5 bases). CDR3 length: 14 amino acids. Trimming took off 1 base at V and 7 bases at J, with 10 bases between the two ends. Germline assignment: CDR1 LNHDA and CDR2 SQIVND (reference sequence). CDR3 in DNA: TGTGCCAGTAGTATAGGGGGCGCGGGTGAAAAACTGTTTTTT. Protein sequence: CASSIGGAGEKLFF.

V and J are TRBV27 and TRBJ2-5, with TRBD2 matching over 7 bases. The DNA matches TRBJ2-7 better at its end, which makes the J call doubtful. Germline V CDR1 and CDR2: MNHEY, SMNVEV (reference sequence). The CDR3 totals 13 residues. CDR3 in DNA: TGTGCCACCGTCGGGGGGACTCCCTACGAGCAGTACTTC. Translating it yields CATVGGTPYEQYF.

DNA for the CDR3: TGTGCCAGCAGCCAATACAGGGGGAACTATGGCTACACCTTC. Its protein is CASSQYRGNYGYTF. This chain connects TRBV16 to TRBJ1-2, with 8 bases matching TRBD1. CDR3 length: 14 amino acids. Trimming at V came to 1 base and at J to 2 bases, leaving 0 bases not matched to a gene. Per germline, CDR1 KGHSY and CDR2 FQNENV.

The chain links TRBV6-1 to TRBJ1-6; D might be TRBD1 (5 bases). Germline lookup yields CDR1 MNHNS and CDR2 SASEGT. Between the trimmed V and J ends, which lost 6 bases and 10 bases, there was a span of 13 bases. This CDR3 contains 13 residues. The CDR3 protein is CASRTGAVSPLHF. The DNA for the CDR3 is TGTGCCAGCAGGACCGGGGCGGTCTCACCCCTCCACTTT.

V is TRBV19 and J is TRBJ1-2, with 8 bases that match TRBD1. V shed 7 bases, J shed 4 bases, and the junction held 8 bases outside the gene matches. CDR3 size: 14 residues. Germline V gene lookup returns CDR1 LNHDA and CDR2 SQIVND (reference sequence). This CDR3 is CASTRTGSSYGYTF. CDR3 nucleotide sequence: TGTGCCAGTACCCGGACAGGGAGTAGCTATGGCTACACCTTC.

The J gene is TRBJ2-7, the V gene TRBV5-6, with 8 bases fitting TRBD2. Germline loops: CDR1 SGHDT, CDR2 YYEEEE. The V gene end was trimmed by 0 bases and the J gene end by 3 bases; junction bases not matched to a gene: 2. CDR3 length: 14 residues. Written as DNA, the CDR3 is TGTGCCAGCAGCTTGGGTAGCGGGGTCTACGAGCAGTACTTC. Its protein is CASSLGSGVYEQYF.